A selection of T cell receptor beta chains follows, all from one sample in a study of blood T cells in healthy people across ages. TCRdb redid the calling of the 5' RACE reads with MiXCR, one entry per CDR3 protein. In the table there are approximately 900,000 distinct CDR3 sequences, 25% to 30% of which are singletons. This sample was also put to use in a study of T cells of mothers and their children.

Sequenced material: blood. The source is a woman between 40 and 55 years old in good health. CDR3s include the opening cysteine and the closing phenylalanine or tryptophan. Each record gives: clone size, V gene, D gene, J gene, CDR3 protein, CDR3 DNA. The D gene is left open where the match is weak. Clone size, where shown, is once, few, many, or a class for clones that have expanded.

clone_size: -
v_call: TRBV18
d_call: TRBD2
j_call: TRBJ2-5
cdr3_aa: CASSPTGLAGNNEQYF
cdr3_nt: TGTGCCAGCTCACCTACTGGACTAGCGGGAAACAATGAGCAGTACTTC

clone_size: -
v_call: TRBV27
d_call: -
j_call: TRBJ2-1
cdr3_aa: CASSIPTGAYNEQFF
cdr3_nt: TGTGCCAGCAGTATCCCCACGGGGGCCTACAATGAGCAGTTCTTC

clone_size: many
v_call: TRBV12-3/TRBV12-4
d_call: -
j_call: TRBJ2-3
cdr3_aa: CASSSPGSTDTQYF
cdr3_nt: TGTGCCAGCTCCTCTCCGGGGAGCACAGATACGCAGTATTTT

clone_size: -
v_call: TRBV10-3
d_call: -
j_call: TRBJ1-1
cdr3_aa: CAISAGGEAFF
cdr3_nt: TGTGCCATCAGTGCGGGAGGAGAAGCTTTCTTT

clone_size: few
v_call: TRBV28
d_call: -
j_call: TRBJ2-1
cdr3_aa: CASRRGVEGNEQFF
cdr3_nt: TGTGCCAGTCGTCGAGGGGTGGAGGGCAATGAGCAGTTCTTC

clone_size: many
v_call: TRBV5-1
d_call: -
j_call: TRBJ2-3
cdr3_aa: CASTRDSSSTDTQYF
cdr3_nt: TGCGCCAGCACCCGGGACTCGTCTAGCACAGATACGCAGTATTTT

clone_size: many
v_call: TRBV7-2
d_call: -
j_call: TRBJ2-5
cdr3_aa: CASSTMGGETQYF
cdr3_nt: TGTGCCAGCAGTACCATGGGGGGAGAGACCCAGTACTTC

clone_size: many
v_call: TRBV29-1
d_call: TRBD1
j_call: TRBJ2-5
cdr3_aa: CSVSHRGQTQYF
cdr3_nt: TGCAGCGTTTCCCACAGGGGGCAGACCCAGTACTTC

clone_size: few
v_call: TRBV11-2
d_call: TRBD2
j_call: TRBJ2-1
cdr3_aa: CASSIHGGGVYNEQFF
cdr3_nt: TGTGCCAGCAGCATACACGGCGGGGGAGTCTACAATGAGCAGTTCTTC

clone_size: -
v_call: TRBV20-1
d_call: -
j_call: TRBJ1-1
cdr3_aa: CSALLDREAFF
cdr3_nt: TGCAGTGCTTTACTTGACAGGGAAGCTTTCTTT

clone_size: few
v_call: TRBV5-5
d_call: -
j_call: TRBJ1-1
cdr3_aa: CASSLPTGNTEAFF
cdr3_nt: TGTGCCAGCAGCTTGCCGACGGGGAACACTGAAGCTTTCTTT

clone_size: -
v_call: TRBV27
d_call: -
j_call: TRBJ2-3
cdr3_aa: CASSSLPVDTQYF
cdr3_nt: TGTGCCAGCAGTTCACTCCCAGTAGATACGCAGTATTTT

clone_size: few
v_call: TRBV28
d_call: TRBD2
j_call: TRBJ2-1
cdr3_aa: CASSSGLAGPPSYNEQFF
cdr3_nt: TGTGCCAGCAGTTCCGGACTAGCGGGGCCCCCATCCTACAATGAGCAGTTCTTC

clone_size: -
v_call: TRBV5-6
d_call: -
j_call: TRBJ1-5
cdr3_aa: CTSSLAPGFPNSNQPQHF
cdr3_nt: TGTACCAGCAGCTTGGCGCCAGGGTTCCCTAATAGCAATCAGCCCCAGCATTTT

clone_size: few
v_call: TRBV4-3
d_call: -
j_call: TRBJ1-4
cdr3_aa: CASSQDLGGQEKLFF
cdr3_nt: TGCGCCAGCAGCCAAGATTTGGGGGGCCAAGAAAAACTGTTTTTT

clone_size: -
v_call: TRBV5-1
d_call: TRBD1
j_call: TRBJ2-7
cdr3_aa: CASSRMGTGAVEQYF
cdr3_nt: TGCGCCAGCAGCCGGATGGGGACAGGGGCGGTCGAGCAGTACTTC

clone_size: -
v_call: TRBV5-1
d_call: TRBD1
j_call: TRBJ1-1
cdr3_aa: CASSSQGVGVNTEAFF
cdr3_nt: TGCGCCAGCAGCTCCCAGGGGGTAGGGGTGAATACTGAAGCTTTCTTT

clone_size: many
v_call: TRBV9
d_call: -
j_call: TRBJ2-7
cdr3_aa: CASSARQSQYEQYF
cdr3_nt: TGTGCCAGCAGCGCGAGACAGTCCCAGTACGAGCAGTACTTC

clone_size: many
v_call: TRBV3-1
d_call: TRBD1
j_call: TRBJ2-5
cdr3_aa: CASSQRDRDRGIETQYF
cdr3_nt: TGTGCCAGCAGCCAACGTGATAGGGACAGGGGTATTGAGACCCAGTACTTC

clone_size: few
v_call: TRBV12-3/TRBV12-4
d_call: TRBD1
j_call: TRBJ1-1
cdr3_aa: CASSAQGLRNTEAFF
cdr3_nt: TGTGCCAGCAGTGCACAGGGGTTGAGGAACACTGAAGCTTTCTTT

clone_size: many
v_call: TRBV7-7
d_call: TRBD2
j_call: TRBJ2-5
cdr3_aa: CASSLGGGLETQYF
cdr3_nt: TGTGCTAGCAGCTTAGGCGGGGGACTTGAGACCCAGTACTTC

clone_size: -
v_call: TRBV15
d_call: TRBD1
j_call: TRBJ1-1
cdr3_aa: CATSITGGDTEAFF
cdr3_nt: TGTGCCACCTCGATTACAGGGGGTGACACTGAAGCTTTCTTT

clone_size: -
v_call: TRBV20-1
d_call: TRBD2
j_call: TRBJ2-7
cdr3_aa: CSAPPPLAGDSYEQYF
cdr3_nt: TGCAGTGCTCCCCCCCCCCTAGCGGGGGACTCCTACGAGCAGTACTTC

clone_size: -
v_call: TRBV12-3/TRBV12-4
d_call: TRBD2
j_call: TRBJ2-5
cdr3_aa: CASSFLAGTEYGQYF
cdr3_nt: TGTGCCAGCAGTTTTCTAGCGGGGACTGAATACGGGCAGTACTTC

clone_size: many
v_call: TRBV11-2
d_call: -
j_call: TRBJ2-7
cdr3_aa: CASSLELANYEQYF
cdr3_nt: TGTGCCAGCAGCTTAGAACTGGCTAACTACGAGCAGTACTTC

clone_size: few
v_call: TRBV30
d_call: -
j_call: TRBJ2-1
cdr3_aa: CAWSDPNEQFF
cdr3_nt: TGTGCCTGGAGTGACCCCAATGAGCAGTTCTTC

clone_size: few
v_call: TRBV9
d_call: -
j_call: TRBJ1-4
cdr3_aa: CASSAGGPANEKLFF
cdr3_nt: TGTGCCAGCAGCGCGGGGGGACCGGCTAATGAAAAACTGTTTTTT

clone_size: few
v_call: TRBV7-8
d_call: -
j_call: TRBJ1-5
cdr3_aa: CASSPTRTAKYSNQPRHF
cdr3_nt: TGTGCCAGCAGCCCCACCCGGACAGCCAAATATAGCAATCAGCCCCGGCATTTT

clone_size: -
v_call: TRBV6-6
d_call: TRBD2
j_call: TRBJ2-7
cdr3_aa: CASSYSRGRGGFYEQYF
cdr3_nt: TGTGCCAGCAGTTACTCGAGAGGTCGGGGGGGCTTCTACGAGCAGTACTTC

clone_size: -
v_call: TRBV7-2
d_call: -
j_call: TRBJ2-2
cdr3_aa: CASSPRLAIRAGELFF
cdr3_nt: TGTGCCAGCAGCCCTCGACTGGCCATACGGGCCGGGGAGCTGTTTTTT

clone_size: -
v_call: TRBV4-1
d_call: TRBD2
j_call: TRBJ2-1
cdr3_aa: CASSLPRGGVVDEQFF
cdr3_nt: TGCGCCAGCAGCCTCCCTCGCGGGGGGGTGGTTGATGAGCAGTTCTTC

clone_size: -
v_call: TRBV5-1
d_call: -
j_call: TRBJ1-1
cdr3_aa: CASSLVGGASEAFF
cdr3_nt: TGCGCCAGCAGCTTGGTGGGGGGGGCTAGTGAAGCTTTCTTT

clone_size: many
v_call: TRBV4-3
d_call: -
j_call: TRBJ1-2
cdr3_aa: CASSPSYGGANYGYTF
cdr3_nt: TGCGCCAGCAGCCCAAGTTATGGGGGAGCTAACTATGGCTACACCTTC

clone_size: few
v_call: TRBV7-8
d_call: TRBD1
j_call: TRBJ1-2
cdr3_aa: CASSLRQGHYGYTF
cdr3_nt: TGTGCCAGCAGCCTCCGACAGGGACACTATGGCTACACCTTC

clone_size: -
v_call: TRBV5-1
d_call: TRBD1
j_call: TRBJ2-7
cdr3_aa: CASSRDRENYEQYF
cdr3_nt: TGCGCCAGCTCCCGGGACAGGGAGAACTACGAGCAGTACTTC

clone_size: few
v_call: TRBV7-2
d_call: -
j_call: TRBJ2-1
cdr3_aa: CASSLALAEPGNEQFF
cdr3_nt: TGTGCCAGCAGCTTAGCGTTGGCGGAACCAGGCAATGAGCAGTTCTTC

clone_size: few
v_call: TRBV7-9
d_call: -
j_call: TRBJ1-2
cdr3_aa: CASSTQTSGVYGYTF
cdr3_nt: TGTGCCAGCAGCACCCAAACCTCCGGGGTTTATGGCTACACCTTC

clone_size: -
v_call: TRBV7-2
d_call: TRBD1
j_call: TRBJ1-5
cdr3_aa: CASSLGPGQGNQPQHF
cdr3_nt: TGTGCCAGCAGCTTAGGCCCGGGACAGGGGAATCAGCCCCAGCATTTT

clone_size: few
v_call: TRBV18
d_call: -
j_call: TRBJ2-3
cdr3_aa: CASSPPTGLTTDTQYF
cdr3_nt: TGTGCCAGCTCACCTCCAACCGGACTCACCACAGATACGCAGTATTTT

clone_size: many
v_call: TRBV10-3
d_call: TRBD1
j_call: TRBJ2-7
cdr3_aa: CAISVPGQGTYEQYF
cdr3_nt: TGTGCCATCAGTGTCCCGGGACAGGGTACCTACGAGCAGTACTTC

clone_size: -
v_call: TRBV5-1
d_call: -
j_call: TRBJ2-3
cdr3_aa: CASSKRGLSTDTQYF
cdr3_nt: TGCGCCAGCAGCAAAAGGGGCCTTAGCACAGATACGCAGTATTTT